One and the same sample provided the 9 T cell receptor beta chains below, sequenced in a study of molecular identifiers for immune sequencing clone quantification. TCRdb reanalysed the PCR reads using MiXCR and keeps one entry per CDR3 protein. The table includes more than 450,000 distinct CDR3 sequences, 20% to 25% detected once. Sequenced: naive CD8+ T cells from blood, with Jurkat cell RNA spiked in. Noted subset: FACS-sorted CD8+CD4-CCR7+CD45RA+ naive T cells. The receptors were sampled from a human donor in good health. Some libraries in this study had Jurkat cell RNA spiked in.

In the case of this clonotype: A single base separates this from a much larger clone, so it may be a read error. The genes are TRBV4-2 and TRBJ1-2; 7 nucleotides align to TRBD1. CDR3 length equals 14 residues. With V trimmed by 4 bases and J by 4 bases, 6 bases remained unmatched. Germline CDR1 reads LGHNA; CDR2 reads YNFKEQ. The CDR3 is CASSLETGCYGYTF. In nucleotides, the CDR3 is TGTGCCAGCAGCCTCGAGACAGGGTGCTATGGCTACACCTTC.

This clonotype was counted a few times. The V gene is TRBV9, the J gene TRBJ2-5; 7 nucleotides align to TRBD2. The CDR3 consists of 15 residues. The V gene end was trimmed by 0 bases and the J gene end by 4 bases; junction bases not matched to a gene: 6. Germline CDR1 reads SGDLS; CDR2 reads YYNGEE. The CDR3 protein is CASSVGGGAGETQYF. The CDR3, as DNA: TGTGCCAGCAGCGTAGGGGGAGGGGCTGGAGAGACCCAGTACTTC.

This clonotype was seen repeatedly, ten times or more. The rearrangement links TRBV6-2 or TRBV6-3 to TRBJ1-2, with D possibly matching TRBD1 (6 bases). Germline V gives CDR1 MNHEY, CDR2 SVGEGT. Trimming stripped 6 bases from V and 8 bases from J, with 16 bases between. The CDR3 totals 13 residues. The CDR3 loop is CASSRDISIGYTF. CDR3 coding DNA: TGTGCCAGCAGCCGGGACATTTCGATCGGCTACACCTTC.

This chain uses TRBV23-1 with TRBJ1-1; 9 bases are a match to TRBD1. TRBV23-1 is an ORF; its function is uncertain. This CDR3 is 15 amino acids long. V lost 7 bases to trimming and J lost 1 base; unmatched junction nucleotides: 7. The CDR3 DNA reads as TGCGCCAGCACTCGTATACAGGGGGCGAACACTGAAGCTTTCTTT. Translated, it gives CASTRIQGANTEAFF.

In this sample, this clonotype turned up many times. This chain joins TRBV12-3 or TRBV12-4 and TRBJ2-5; D is undetermined. V dropped 3 bases and J dropped 7 bases, with 6 bases sitting between them. CDR3 size: 11 residues. Here the CDR3 reads CASSLIGTQYF. The CDR3 DNA sequence: TGTGCCAGCAGTTTGATAGGGACCCAGTACTTC.

The chain combines TRBV10-3 with TRBJ2-7; 7 bases map to TRBD1. The CDR3 covers 14 residues. CDR1 and CDR2 from the germline V gene are ENHRY and SYGVKD. V was clipped by 4 bases and J by 2 bases; unmatched bases: 5. The CDR3 region is CAISATTGTYEQYF. Here the CDR3 DNA reads TGTGCCATCAGTGCGACGACAGGGACCTACGAGCAGTACTTC.

This clonotype was counted at least ten times. This sequence joins TRBV20-1 and TRBJ2-3; D unclear. Trimming removed 3 bases from V and 6 bases from J, with 13 bases in between. The CDR3 covers 13 residues. Germline V lookup: CDR1 DFQATT, CDR2 SNEGSKA (reference sequence). DNA for the CDR3: TGCAGTGCTAGTGGAAGAGACTGGGATACGCAGTATTTT. This gives the protein CSASGRDWDTQYF.

This clonotype has just a few counts. A junction end diverges from the germline sequence, so it may reflect a read error. The V gene is TRBV6-6, the J gene TRBJ2-7, with 8 bases identical to TRBD1. The CDR3 loop spans 12 amino acids. Germline CDR1 and CDR2: MNHNY and SVGAGI (reference sequence). This CDR3 reads CASSYPMGQENF. CDR3 bases: TGTGCCAGCAGTTACCCGATGGGACAGGAGAACTTC.

This clonotype was found a few times. The gene calls are TRBV5-4 and TRBJ2-1, with a tentative D call TRBD2 (6 bases). The germline gives CDR1 SGHNT, CDR2 YYREEE (reference sequence). The ends were cut back, 1 base at V and 5 bases at J, with 7 bases in the middle. This CDR3 has 13 amino acids. The CDR3 reads CASSLWGDNEQFF. CDR3 nucleotides: TGTGCCAGCAGCTTGTGGGGGGACAATGAGCAGTTCTTC.